Here is one TCR beta chain with its context. Treatment denoted: randomized to nivolumab then ipilimumab (arm A) or the reverse (arm B). None of the patients previously received DNA-damaging chemotherapy. PBMC sorting kept live CD3+CD8+ cells without CD19 or CD56. These data belong to a study of sequential checkpoint blockade in melanoma. Using immunoSEQ multiplex PCR, the repertoire was profiled, and TCRdb retains in-frame clones only, with some absent. Of 9,500 to 12,000 clones in the sample, 55% to 70% were seen once. This clonotype was obtained from a human donor with melanoma. Material: CD8+ T cells sorted from blood (inferred from file names), obtained from a patient given nivolumab and ipilimumab in sequence.

The DNA of the CDR3 is TGTGCCAGCAGCAGGGGGCGCCAAAACGAGCAGTACTTC. This translates into CASSRGRQNEQYF. The chain couples TRBV27 to TRBJ2-7, with 8 bases matching TRBD1. The CDR3 sequence is 13 residues long. Looked up from germline, CDR1 is MNHEY and CDR2 is SMNVEV (reference sequence). V lost 6 bases and J lost 5; bases outside the gene matches: 6.